This passage covers 31 T cell receptor beta chains from one sample sequenced in a study of T cells in Graves' hyperthyroidism and ophthalmopathy. Authors of the study amplified TCR beta CDR3 regions from RNA transcripts. The HTBI set primed first-round TCR CDR3 RT-PCR. TCRdb re-derived calls from the multiplex PCR reads in MiXCR, one entry per CDR3 protein. This sample has about 560,000 distinct CDR3 sequences, with 16% found just once. Sequencing was carried out using blood. Receptors were obtained from a young woman with Graves' hyperthyroidism.

This clonotype turned up a few times. The chain recombines TRBV20-1 with TRBJ2-1, with 10 nucleotides matching TRBD2. Germline CDR1 is DFQATT and CDR2 is SNEGSKA (reference sequence). The junction had 6 bases not matched to a gene; V was cut back by 0 bases and J by 1 base. The CDR3 is 17 residues long. For the CDR3, the DNA is TGCAGTGCTAGAGATCCCACTAGCGGGGCTTCCTACAATGAGCAGTTCTTC. It specifies CSARDPTSGASYNEQFF.

This clonotype was seen at least ten times. The V and J genes are TRBV29-1 and TRBJ2-1; D uncertain. Trimming cost V 4 bases and J 5 bases, with 9 bases left between them. The CDR3 covers 12 residues. The germline V gene encodes CDR1 SQVTM and CDR2 ANQGSEA. The DNA for the CDR3 is TGCAGCGTTGTGTGGTACCACAATGAGCAGTTCTTC. This sequence encodes CSVVWYHNEQFF.

This clonotype was picked up many times. The chain employs TRBV29-1 and TRBJ2-3, with 8 nucleotides matching TRBD1. Losses at the gene ends were 3 bases for V and 4 bases for J; bases not matched to a gene: 6. The length of the CDR3 is 14 residues. Germline CDR1 reads SQVTM; CDR2 reads ANQGSEA. The DNA of the CDR3 is TGCAGCGTTGAGCAGGGGGCGCATCCAGATACGCAGTATTTT. Protein: CSVEQGAHPDTQYF.

There are a few counts of this clonotype. The chain combines TRBV20-1 with TRBJ2-3; 7 bases fit TRBD2. Germline lookup yields CDR1 DFQATT and CDR2 SNEGSKA (reference sequence). This CDR3 has 13 residues. DNA of the CDR3: TGCAGCGCCATAGGACTAGAAACAGATACGCAGTATTTT. This encodes CSAIGLETDTQYF.

This clonotype has a count of ten or more. The genes are TRBV30 and TRBJ1-5; D gene uncertain. V lost 1 base and J 1 base, leaving 14 bases between the germline ends. The CDR3 consists of 16 residues. The germline V gene encodes CDR1 GTSNPN and CDR2 SVGIG (reference sequence). CDR3 residues: CAWSDGLGSSNQPQHF. The CDR3 DNA is TGTGCCTGGAGTGATGGTTTAGGCAGCAGCAATCAGCCCCAGCATTTT.

About this clonotype: The junction shows a germline mismatch at one end, possibly a read error. J is TRBJ2-5 and V is TRBV5-5, with D maybe TRBD2 (6 bases). The CDR3 is 8 amino acids. Germline CDR1 SGHKS, CDR2 YYEKEE (reference sequence). CDR3 DNA sequence: TGTGCCAGCAGTTGGGGGGACTTC. Translation: CASSWGDF.

There are a few counts of this clonotype. J is TRBJ2-3 and V is TRBV24-1; D remains unclear. Trimming stripped 5 bases from V and 5 bases from J, with 7 bases between. The CDR3 is 12 amino acids. The germline V gene encodes CDR1 KGHDR and CDR2 SFDVKD. CDR3 nucleotides: TGTGCCACCAGTGCGCACGGAGATACGCAGTATTTT. This encodes CATSAHGDTQYF.

V gene TRBV29-1 combines with J gene TRBJ2-7; TRBD2 matches at 9 bases. With 5 bases clipped from V and 9 bases from J, the junction kept 5 bases outside the gene matches. This CDR3 has 11 amino acids. In germline, CDR1 is SQVTM, CDR2 ANQGSEA. The chain's CDR3 is CSVSGGSAQYF. As DNA, the CDR3 is TGCAGCGTTAGCGGGGGGTCGGCGCAGTACTTC.

The chain recombines TRBV5-1 with TRBJ2-2; TRBD1 aligns across 9 bases. The CDR3 runs to 17 residues. CDR1 is SGHRS and CDR2 is YFSETQ in the germline V gene. J lost 4 bases, V lost 4 bases, and 11 bases had no gene match. CDR3 region: CASSHTGQGSGTGELFF. The CDR3 bases are TGCGCCAGCAGCCATACGGGACAGGGCTCTGGCACCGGGGAGCTGTTTTTT.

This rearrangement joins TRBV25-1 to TRBJ2-7; D unclear. CDR1 and CDR2 from the germline V gene are MGHDK and SYGVNS. The CDR3 totals 14 residues. V lost 3 bases to trimming and J lost 2 bases, with 11 bases between them. CDR3 region: CASSEGNKAYEQYF. CDR3 nucleotide sequence: TGTGCCAGCAGTGAGGGGAACAAGGCCTACGAGCAGTACTTC.

The chain employs TRBV9 and TRBJ2-7; TRBD2 matches at 10 bases. V was clipped by 0 bases and J by 3 bases; unmatched bases: 6. This CDR3 has 16 residues. The germline V gene encodes CDR1 SGDLS and CDR2 YYNGEE. The CDR3 DNA sequence: TGTGCCAGCAGCGTAGCTTCTAGCGGGAGTGGCTACGAGCAGTACTTC. Translating it yields CASSVASSGSGYEQYF.

This chain uses TRBV28 with TRBJ2-1; TRBD1 matches at 11 bases. The CDR3 has 17 residues. V lost 8 bases to trimming and J lost 2 bases; unmatched junction nucleotides: 11. Germline V gene sequence: CDR1 MDHEN, CDR2 SYDVKM. CDR3 residues: CASSPSKGQGAYNEQFF. CDR3 DNA sequence: TGTGCCAGCTCACCAAGCAAGGGACAGGGGGCCTACAATGAGCAGTTCTTC.

Note on this clonotype: This may be a read error: a much more frequent sequence differs by one nucleotide. The CDR3 carries no conserved terminal phenylalanine or tryptophan, so it likely arises from a read error. The gene calls are TRBV2 and TRBJ1-2; D might be TRBD1 (6 bases). V was shortened by 3 bases and J by 9 bases, with 17 bases between the two germline ends. Germline V CDR1 and CDR2: SNHLY, FYNNEI. The CDR3 totals 14 residues. The CDR3 DNA reads TGTGCCAGCAGTGATCGAAAGGGGGGGATGCGCTACACCCTC. Protein product: CASSDRKGGMRYTL.

This clonotype showed up just a few times. This rearrangement joins TRBV20-1 to TRBJ2-5; D may match TRBD1 or TRBD2 (5 bases each). The V and J ends lost 6 bases and 2 bases respectively, with 16 bases between them. This CDR3 spans 14 amino acids. Germline V gene lookup returns CDR1 DFQATT and CDR2 SNEGSKA (reference sequence). The DNA of the CDR3 is TGCAGTGCGCTGGTTGGGGGAGTTCAAGAGACCCAGTACTTC. Translation gives CSALVGGVQETQYF.

This clonotype was seen at least ten times. This chain joins TRBV7-8 and TRBJ1-1; D is unclear. This CDR3 has 20 residues. V lost 4 bases and J lost 1, with 28 bases in between. Germline CDR1 SGHVS, CDR2 FQNEAQ. CDR3 DNA: TGTGCCAGCAGCTCGCTGATTGGCGACCGAACGCGGGAGGGGAACACTGAAGCTTTCTTT. Its translation is CASSSLIGDRTREGNTEAFF.

This clonotype was picked up many times. The gene calls are TRBV7-9 and TRBJ2-5; either TRBD1 or TRBD2 may supply D (5 bases each). V was trimmed by 4 bases and J by 3 bases, leaving 15 bases between them. Per germline, CDR1 SEHNR and CDR2 FQNEAQ (reference sequence). This CDR3 has 15 residues. The CDR3 DNA follows: TGTGCCAGCAGCTCCAGCTTGGGACCCAAAGAGACCCAGTACTTC. Protein product: CASSSSLGPKETQYF.

This clonotype was seen only a few times. The chain carries TRBV30 and TRBJ1-3; 7 bases are a match to TRBD1. The CDR3 spans 13 residues. Trimming cost V 8 bases and J 0 bases; bases outside gene matches: 4. CDR1 and CDR2 (germline): GTSNPN, SVGIG (reference sequence). The CDR3 region has the DNA TGTGCCAGGACAGGATTCTCTGGAAACACCATATATTTT. Translated, it gives CARTGFSGNTIYF.

The CDR3 sequence is CAWSGQPRVGIQYF. The DNA for the CDR3 is TGTGCCTGGAGTGGACAGCCCCGTGTCGGCATTCAGTACTTC. The chain carries TRBV30 and TRBJ2-4, with D possibly being TRBD1 (5 bases). The CDR3 length is 14 residues. The V and J ends lost 1 base and 9 bases respectively, with 16 bases between them. Looked up from germline, CDR1 is GTSNPN and CDR2 is SVGIG (reference sequence).

The CDR3 reads CASSQGRVPNTEAFF. As DNA, the CDR3 is TGTGCCAGCAGCCAAGGGAGGGTCCCGAACACTGAAGCTTTCTTT. This chain links TRBV14 with TRBJ1-1; no definite D call. Trimming cost V 1 base and J 1 base, with 10 bases left between them. This CDR3 has 15 residues. The germline gives CDR1 SGHDN, CDR2 FVKESK.

V gene TRBV5-1 combines with J gene TRBJ2-2, with D hard to call. V was trimmed by 0 bases and J by 0 bases, leaving 6 bases between them. This CDR3 spans 15 amino acids. CDR1 SGHRS and CDR2 YFSETQ come from the germline V gene. The CDR3 DNA reads TGCGCCAGCAGCTTGGTCTTCCCGAACACCGGGGAGCTGTTTTTT. The encoded protein is CASSLVFPNTGELFF.

This clonotype was found a few times. The chain couples TRBV7-8 to TRBJ1-1; D not certain. The CDR3 extends over 13 amino acids. CDR1 is SGHVS and CDR2 is FQNEAQ in the germline V gene. Trimming shortened V by 5 bases and J by 1 base, and 8 bases separated the two germline ends. This CDR3 is CASSITENTEAFF. CDR3 in DNA: TGTGCCAGCAGCATAACAGAGAACACTGAAGCTTTCTTT.

The rearrangement links TRBV6-2 or TRBV6-3 to TRBJ1-1; 8 nucleotides agree with TRBD1. The V segment lost 4 bases and the J segment 4 bases; nucleotides outside the gene matches: 8. This CDR3 is built from 15 residues. Germline V gives CDR1 MNHEY, CDR2 SVGEGT. This CDR3 is CASSSLQTGATEAFF. Here the CDR3 DNA reads TGTGCCAGCAGTTCACTTCAGACAGGGGCCACTGAAGCTTTCTTT.

The V call is TRBV12-5, the J call TRBJ2-5; D unresolved. CDR3 length: 12 amino acids. The V end was cut by 2 bases, the J end by 2 bases, with 3 bases between. Germline V gives CDR1 LGHNT, CDR2 FRNRAP. DNA of the CDR3: TGTGCTAGTGGTTTGACGCAAGAGACCCAGTACTTC. Residues: CASGLTQETQYF.

V gene TRBV5-5 combines with J gene TRBJ2-7; D is ambiguous. Trimming left V 0 bases short and J 3 bases short, with 19 bases between. The CDR3 consists of 17 residues. Germline V gene lookup returns CDR1 SGHKS and CDR2 YYEKEE (reference sequence). Here the CDR3 DNA reads TGTGCCAGCAGCTTGGCAACTACCGGGCCAAGAGTCTACGAGCAGTACTTC. It codes for CASSLATTGPRVYEQYF.

The chain uses TRBV5-1 and TRBJ2-1, with 8 bases lining up with TRBD2. The trim removed 4 bases at V and 4 bases at J, leaving 7 bases unmatched. Germline-derived CDR1 and CDR2 are SGHRS and YFSETQ. The length of the CDR3 is 15 residues. This CDR3 is CASSPSGWGYNEQFF. The DNA for the CDR3 is TGCGCCAGCAGCCCTAGCGGGTGGGGTTACAATGAGCAGTTCTTC.

This clonotype was seen many times. The gene calls are TRBV28 and TRBJ2-7, with TRBD1 as a possible D gene (6 bases). The CDR3 is 14 residues long. Germline assignment: CDR1 MDHEN and CDR2 SYDVKM. V shed 5 bases and J shed 2 bases, with 13 bases lying between them. The CDR3 DNA reads TGTGCCAGCAGTCCTCATACAGGGCCCTACGAGCAGTACTTC. Its translation: CASSPHTGPYEQYF.

This clonotype was seen ten or more times. The J gene is TRBJ2-2, the V gene TRBV5-5, with D possibly being TRBD1 or TRBD2 (5 bases each). CDR1 and CDR2 (germline): SGHKS, YYEKEE (reference sequence). The CDR3 runs to 16 residues. V lost 0 bases and J 2 bases, leaving 11 bases between the germline ends. CDR3 region: CASSLEGTINTGELFF. The CDR3 DNA sequence: TGTGCCAGCAGCTTGGAAGGGACCATTAACACCGGGGAGCTGTTTTTT.

This clonotype was detected many times. The rearrangement joins TRBV4-2 to TRBJ2-1; D unresolved. Germline values: CDR1 LGHNA, CDR2 YNFKEQ. The V end lost 0 bases, the J end lost 0 bases, and 9 bases lay between the germline ends. The CDR3 runs to 16 residues. CDR3 residues: CASSQESVPSYNEQFF. DNA of the CDR3: TGTGCCAGCAGCCAAGAAAGCGTCCCCTCCTACAATGAGCAGTTCTTC.

The J gene is TRBJ1-4, the V gene TRBV6-1; perhaps TRBD1 as D (6 bases). Per germline, CDR1 MNHNS and CDR2 SASEGT. The CDR3 length is 13 residues. Trimming stripped 6 bases from V and 8 bases from J, with 13 bases between. CDR3 sequence: CASSKNQGEKLFF. As DNA, the CDR3 is TGTGCCAGCAGCAAAAACCAGGGGGAAAAACTGTTTTTT.

This chain uses TRBV30 with TRBJ1-2; D is uncertain. This CDR3 region has 13 residues. The germline gives CDR1 GTSNPN, CDR2 SVGIG (reference sequence). The V end lost 2 bases, the J end lost 2 bases, and 9 bases lay between the germline ends. The CDR3 DNA is TGTGCCTGGAGTCCCAGGCCCAACTATGGCTACACCTTC. Amino acid sequence: CAWSPRPNYGYTF.

This clonotype was counted only a few times. The V and J genes are TRBV19 and TRBJ1-2, with TRBD1 matching over 12 bases. The ends lost 7 bases at V and 7 bases at J; junction bases unmatched: 7. The CDR3 has 14 amino acids. Germline loops: CDR1 LNHDA, CDR2 SQIVND (reference sequence). CDR3 region: CASTGTGGKGGYTF. Here the CDR3 DNA reads TGTGCCAGTACGGGGACAGGGGGCAAGGGTGGCTACACCTTC.